This T cell receptor (beta chain) emerged from a study of regulatory T cells in long-lasting Graves disease. Study in general: Newly diagnosed Graves' patients had taken antithyroid drugs under 3 months. Broader study findings: TRBV28, TRBJ1-2 and TRBJ2-5 emerged as the favored segments in persistent disease.

This clonotype has a count of ten or more. Antigen specificity is unknown. Time point specified: newly diagnosed GD, antithyroid drugs for less than 3 months. From PBMCs, RNA was extracted and then used to make the TCR library. Looked up from germline, CDR1 is SGHTA and CDR2 is FQGNSA. This CDR3 region has 16 residues. The V segment lost 1 base and the J segment 4 bases; nucleotides outside the gene matches: 5. In building TCR beta libraries, iRepertoire HTBI primers were used together with Arm-PCR of CDR3 regions. MiXCR was run by TCRdb on the multiplex PCR reads, yielding one entry per CDR3 protein. The sample has 550,000 or so distinct CDR3 sequences; 12% are singletons. The sample was also reused in another study, on T cells in Graves' hyperthyroidism and ophthalmopathy. This second report adds: Uncontrolled infection, other autoimmune disease, pregnancy or lactation barred patients from enrollment. A model of 13 V-J features distinguished ophthalmopathy from stable hyperthyroidism.

Sequenced material: peripheral blood mononuclear cells (PBMCs), taken at new diagnosis, from a patient treated with antithyroid drugs. The chain links TRBV7-2 to TRBJ2-1; TRBD2 matches 9 bases. The sequence came from a woman aged 30 to 39 with Graves disease. The CDR3 DNA reads TGTGCCAGCAGCTTAGTCGCGGGAGGGGTTTACAATGAGCAGTTCTTC. As protein: CASSLVAGGVYNEQFF.